The subject of this entry is one T cell receptor beta chain. This clone has at least ten counts. This receptor's antigen is unknown. No base quality values were provided; no much bigger clone lies one nucleotide off. This sample was included in a study of blood T cell repertoires in COVID-19 (dated by TCRdb to 2018 to 2020). Study-wide context: The collaborator samples originated in the United States, Italy and Spain and spanned the acute and convalescent phases of COVID-19. The material from the prospective study consisted of cDNA or gDNA derived from T cells, B-cell-depleted T cells, or PBMCs. Deeply sampled blood TCRbeta repertoires from subjects exposed to, actively infected with, or recovered from COVID-19 were included in the dataset. The repertoires were released in a freely available public database intended as a resource for research on the immune response to SARS-CoV-2. The samples were drawn from two sources: the first 160 participants of the ongoing ImmuneRACE study, and about 1,300 subjects contributed by 6 global collaborators. A de-identified subject ID, COVID-19 status, age in years and sex were almost always included in the sample metadata. Where available, HLA class I and class II types were obtained from metadata supplied by the sample provider rather than from assay-based typing. Results and caveats for the whole study, not just this receptor: How much clinical and demographic metadata was included differed by source and by participant, and the metadata was provided uncurated.

Whole blood was collected in K2EDTA tubes by collaborating institutions according to the institutions' own protocols. Collaborator samples were shipped for TCRbeta analysis as frozen whole blood, isolated PBMCs, or DNA extracted from either sample type. CDR1 and CDR2 are drawn from the germline V gene (reference sequence): SEHNR, FQNEAQ. Between the V and J ends, shortened by 3 bases and 14 bases respectively, the junction contains 25 bases. The CDR3 measures 15 amino acids from cysteine to phenylalanine. The sequence is cut down to CDR3 DNA, 45 bases in frame from base 1. TCRbeta CDR3 regions were amplified from genomic DNA by means of the immunoSEQ Assay, a bias-controlled multiplex PCR. As for the authors' bioinformatics: Within the assay, amplification of reference gene primers was used to estimate how many nucleated cells each sample contained. To quantify the absolute abundance of each unique TCRbeta CDR3 rearrangement, sequence reads were collapsed and filtered. Productive Simpson clonality was computed per sample as the square root of Simpson's diversity index over productive rearrangements. TCRdb limited this immuneACCESS table to in-frame rearrangements with V and J called. A share of clones is missing; checked studies link under half to unresolved V genes, and the rest is unexplained. V and J calls and clone size are given by that table; D and trimming were obtained from the DNA. This sample is represented by some 490,000 clones; roughly 85% of them were singletons. Clones ranked in the top ten supply about 3% of the sample.

Sequencing was performed on peripheral blood. This sequence uses TRBV7-9 and TRBJ1-2; the D gene is perhaps TRBD1, from 5 matching bases. This clonotype was sampled from a human donor in a cohort sampled during active COVID-19. The DNA reads TGTGCCAGCAGCTTTGATCCAGGGAACCCCCCAAACATGACCTTC. It encodes CASSFDPGNPPNMTF. Here the CDR3 is joined to the reference TRBV7-9 and TRBJ1-2 genes, and the full variable domain is: DTGVSQNPRHKITKRGQNVTFRCDPISEHNRLYWYRQTLGQGPEFLTYFQNEAQLEKSRLLSDRFSAERPKGSFSTLEIQRTEQGDSAMYLCASSFDPGNPPNMTFGSGTRLTVV.